This T cell receptor (beta chain) was obtained from a study of shared clonotypes between healthy human individuals. For the study at large: Per donor, three plates held CD4 naive cells, three held CD4 memory, two held CD8 naive and one held CD8 memory. Study outcomes and limitations: Clonotypes shared by all four sorted-subset donors had higher generation probabilities than non-shared clonotypes.

Per the germline V gene, CDR1 is LGHNT and CDR2 is FRNRAP. CDR3 length: 18 amino acids. Trimming shortened V by 1 base and J by 0 bases, and 16 bases separated the two germline ends. The material for each subset, its genomic DNA, was split evenly across several immunoSEQ plates. Assay used: immunoSEQ multiplex PCR; TCRdb lists only in-frame clones, some missing. The sample lists millions of clones; approximately 90% were seen once. CD45RA+ naive and CD45RA-negative memory subsets were separated from CD4+ cells. Details on this clone: The antigen remains undetermined.

The specimen sequenced was naive CD4+ T cells sorted from blood. The subset was: CD45RA+ positively selected. The rearrangement joins TRBV12-5 to TRBJ1-3, with a possible D match to TRBD1 (6 bases). The source is a man between 18 and 29 years old in good health. Here the CDR3 DNA reads TGTGCTAGTGGTTTGGGGAGGGGGACACAGAGCTCTGGAAACACCATATATTTT. Protein: CASGLGRGTQSSGNTIYF.